The 26 T cell receptor beta chains in this list originate from one sample, sequenced in a study of T-cell memory formation after mild COVID-19. TCRdb used MiXCR to reprocess the 5' RACE reads, holding one entry per CDR3 protein. The repertoire includes roughly 190,000 distinct CDR3 sequences, 10% of them detected once, and approximately 2.8% sits in the top ten. The specimen was PBMCs or a T cell subset sorted from them (not recorded which). The receptor source for this set is a man aged 18-30 years who had mild COVID-19 (a few samples of this study predate the infection). Cell type and time point are not known.

The sample holds many counts of this clonotype. This chain links TRBV5-1 with TRBJ1-3; D is unclear. V lost 6 bases and J 0 bases, leaving 13 bases between the germline ends. There are 15 residues in the CDR3. CDR1 SGHRS and CDR2 YFSETQ come from the germline V gene. Written as DNA, the CDR3 is TGCGCCAGCACCGTGGGGAGTAGCTCTGGAAACACCATATATTTT. This codes for CASTVGSSSGNTIYF.

The chain links TRBV20-1 to TRBJ2-5; maybe TRBD1 (5 bases). The CDR3 runs to 12 residues. CDR1 and CDR2 (germline): DFQATT, SNEGSKA (reference sequence). This chain's CDR3 is CRVGRPGETQYF. DNA of the CDR3: TGCAGGGTCGGACGGCCAGGGGAGACCCAGTACTTC.

CDR3 region: CASSQERDAPLHF. CDR3 coding DNA: TGTGCCAGCAGCCAGGAGAGGGATGCACCCCTCCACTTT. The rearrangement joins TRBV5-4 to TRBJ1-6; D is undetermined. The CDR3 contains 13 residues. Trimming removed 4 bases at V and 11 bases at J, with 13 bases between. CDR1 and CDR2 (germline): SGHNT, YYREEE (reference sequence).

The chain employs TRBV28 and TRBJ2-2; D not certain. V was pared by 6 bases and J by 6 bases, with 14 bases between. The CDR3 length is 14 residues. CDR1 MDHEN and CDR2 SYDVKM come from the germline V gene. The CDR3 DNA is TGTGCCAGCAGACTCCGCTGGCCGGCCGGGGAGCTGTTTTTT. This gives the protein CASRLRWPAGELFF.

This clonotype was recorded a few times. The J gene is TRBJ2-7, the V gene TRBV2; no clear D gene. CDR1 is SNHLY and CDR2 is FYNNEI in the germline V gene. There are 10 residues in the CDR3. The V end lost 4 bases, the J end lost 2 bases, and 0 bases lay between the germline ends. CDR3 nucleotide sequence: TGTGCCAGCAGTGCCTACGAGCAGTACTTC. This translates into CASSAYEQYF.

This clonotype occurred many times. This chain links TRBV5-1 with TRBJ2-7; the D is unclear. CDR1 and CDR2 (germline): SGHRS, YFSETQ. V was cut by 0 bases and J by 2 bases, with 12 bases left in between. This CDR3 spans 15 amino acids. CDR3 sequence reads: CASSLDPGQTYEQYF. As DNA, the CDR3 is TGCGCCAGCAGCTTGGATCCGGGCCAGACCTACGAGCAGTACTTC.

This chain uses TRBV7-9 with TRBJ1-1; tentatively, D is TRBD1 (5 bases). This CDR3 has 14 amino acids. Germline-derived CDR1 and CDR2 are SEHNR and FQNEAQ (reference sequence). The V and J ends lost 2 bases and 1 base respectively, with 8 bases between them. The CDR3 DNA reads as TGTGCCAGCAGCTTATTACAGGCGAACACTGAAGCTTTCTTT. Its translation: CASSLLQANTEAFF.

The chain employs TRBV7-2 and TRBJ1-3; D is undetermined. Germline CDR1 SGHTA, CDR2 FQGNSA. The CDR3 extends over 13 amino acids. V lost 5 bases and J 2 bases, leaving 7 bases between the germline ends. CDR3 sequence: CASSRIAGNTIYF. In nucleotides, the CDR3 is TGTGCCAGCAGCCGCATAGCTGGAAACACCATATATTTT.

This clonotype was seen a handful of times. CDR3 nucleotide sequence: TGTGCCAGCAGCCTGGGTTCGGCAGGCTTAAACGAAAAACTGTTTTTT. Its translation: CASSLGSAGLNEKLFF. V usage is TRBV5-8 and J usage is TRBJ1-4, with D hard to call. There are 16 residues in the CDR3. Trimming removed 4 bases at V and 8 bases at J, with 21 bases between. Germline V gives CDR1 SGHTS, CDR2 YDEGEE.

This sequence joins TRBV5-1 and TRBJ1-1, with D possibly TRBD1 on 6 matching bases. Trimming took 2 bases from V and 8 from J, leaving 13 bases between them. Germline CDR1 SGHRS, CDR2 YFSETQ. The CDR3 runs 13 residues. The CDR3: CASSFGSGTEAFF. In DNA, the CDR3 is TGCGCCAGCAGCTTCGGATCCGGGACAGAAGCTTTCTTT.

V usage is TRBV6-6 and J usage is TRBJ1-1; D is perhaps TRBD1 (5 bases). The CDR3 loop spans 14 amino acids. Germline V gene sequence: CDR1 MNHNY, CDR2 SVGAGI (reference sequence). The V and J ends lost 5 bases and 5 bases respectively, with 15 bases between them. Here the CDR3 reads CASSQGIGGTEAFF. The CDR3 nucleotides read TGTGCCAGCAGTCAGGGAATCGGTGGGACTGAAGCTTTCTTT.

The rearrangement uses TRBV21-1 and TRBJ1-4. TRBV21-1 is given as a pseudogene. The CDR3 runs 11 residues. In DNA, the CDR3 is TGTGCCAGCAGCAAAGATGAAAAACTGTTTTTT. Protein sequence: CASSKDEKLFF.

This clonotype came up many times. The V gene is TRBV5-1, the J gene TRBJ1-4; D not resolved. The CDR3 loop spans 14 amino acids. The germline gives CDR1 SGHRS, CDR2 YFSETQ. V lost 0 bases and J lost 5, with 8 bases in between. The CDR3 nucleotides are TGCGCCAGCAGCTTGGGACATGAAAATGAAAAACTGTTTTTT. Its protein product is CASSLGHENEKLFF.

This clonotype was observed a handful of times. This chain links TRBV15 with TRBJ1-1; D not resolved. The CDR3 spans 12 residues. Germline CDR1 LNHNV, CDR2 YYDKDF (reference sequence). V gave up 3 bases and J gave up 13 bases, with 15 bases separating them. The CDR3 DNA reads TGTGCCACCAGCAGGAACGACGGGCCAGGTTTCTTT. Its protein is CATSRNDGPGFF.

The V gene is TRBV10-1, the J gene TRBJ2-5; 8 bases agree with TRBD1. From germline, CDR1 is WNHNN and CDR2 SYGVQD (reference sequence). The CDR3 is 13 residues long. The trim removed 5 bases at V and 7 bases at J, leaving 6 bases unmatched. The CDR3 protein is CASSRQGSATQYF. The CDR3, as DNA: TGCGCCAGCAGTAGACAGGGGTCGGCGACCCAGTACTTC.

The J gene is TRBJ2-5, the V gene TRBV5-6; 8 nucleotides match TRBD1. Germline loops: CDR1 SGHDT, CDR2 YYEEEE. The CDR3 is 14 amino acids. The trim removed 3 bases at V and 4 bases at J, leaving 5 bases unmatched. The CDR3, as DNA: TGTGCCAGCAGCTCAATCAGGGGGCGAGAGACCCAGTACTTC. Amino acid sequence: CASSSIRGRETQYF. Full variable domain (outside the CDR3, taken from reference TRBV5-6 and TRBJ2-5): DAGVTQSPTHLIKTRGQQVTLRCSPKSGHDTVSWYQQALGQGPQFIFQYYEEEERQRGNFPDRFSGHQFPNYSSELNVNALLLGDSALYLCASSSIRGRETQYFGPGTRLLVL.

The V gene is TRBV6-4, the J gene TRBJ2-3, with 9 bases that match TRBD1. This CDR3 contains 16 residues. Germline CDR1 MRHNA, CDR2 SNTAGT. The V gene end was trimmed by 10 bases and the J gene end by 4 bases; junction bases not matched to a gene: 15. The CDR3 here is CATKAGTGPRADTQYF. The CDR3 nucleotides read TGTGCCACCAAGGCCGGGACAGGGCCCCGTGCAGATACGCAGTATTTT.

V is TRBV7-2 and J is TRBJ2-1; TRBD2 might be the D (7 bases). Germline values: CDR1 SGHTA, CDR2 FQGNSA. This CDR3 has 16 residues. The V and J ends lost 3 bases and 4 bases respectively, with 16 bases between them. The CDR3 nucleotides read TGTGCCAGCAGCTTTAGTCCGGGGGGCCAGTACAATGAGCAGTTCTTC. Its protein product is CASSFSPGGQYNEQFF.

In this sample, this clonotype turned up a few times. CDR3 region: CASSHQGNYGYTF. The CDR3 DNA reads as TGCGCCAGCAGTCATCAGGGGAACTATGGCTACACCTTC. The chain joins TRBV5-1 to TRBJ1-2; D possibly corresponds to TRBD1 (6 bases). This CDR3 contains 13 residues. V lost 5 bases, J lost 2 bases, and 10 bases lay in between. Germline CDR1 and CDR2: SGHRS and YFSETQ.

A few counts support this clonotype. The chain couples TRBV7-2 to TRBJ2-1; tentatively, D is TRBD2 (5 bases). Germline CDR1 and CDR2: SGHTA and FQGNSA. The CDR3 has 12 amino acids. V dropped 3 bases and J dropped 9 bases, with 9 bases sitting between them. CDR3: CASSFEGREQFF. CDR3 coding DNA: TGTGCCAGCAGCTTCGAGGGTCGTGAGCAGTTCTTC.

The rearrangement joins TRBV5-1 to TRBJ1-3; 7 bases agree with TRBD1. The J segment lost 6 bases and the V segment lost 4 bases, leaving 7 bases of the junction unmatched. This CDR3 contains 14 residues. Looked up from germline, CDR1 is SGHRS and CDR2 is YFSETQ. The CDR3, as DNA: TGCGCCAGCAGCCTAGGGACAGATAAAAACACCATATATTTT. It translates to CASSLGTDKNTIYF.

This clonotype occurred a few times. The chain employs TRBV7-2 and TRBJ2-3; possibly TRBD1 for D (6 bases). Germline CDR1 is SGHTA and CDR2 is FQGNSA. CDR3 length equals 14 residues. Trimming shortened V by 8 bases and J by 1 base, and 13 bases separated the two germline ends. The CDR3 spells CASGRQVGTDTQYF. The CDR3 bases are TGTGCCAGCGGCAGACAGGTGGGCACAGATACGCAGTATTTT.

This clonotype was counted a few times. The chain links TRBV4-3 to TRBJ1-6; 10 bases are shared with TRBD1. CDR3 size: 15 residues. Germline V lookup: CDR1 LGHNA, CDR2 YSLEER. The V segment lost 0 bases and the J segment 10 bases; nucleotides outside the gene matches: 3. The chain's CDR3 is CASSQDDRGLSPLHF. The CDR3 region has the DNA TGCGCCAGCAGCCAAGACGACAGGGGGCTCTCACCCCTCCACTTT.

The table lists this clonotype with a few counts. CDR3 protein: CASSSTGSTQPQHF. The CDR3 bases are TGTGCCAGCAGTTCGACAGGGTCGACTCAGCCCCAGCATTTT. V and J are TRBV6-2 or TRBV6-3 and TRBJ1-5; TRBD1 matches at 7 bases. Unmatched junction bases numbered 6, after V lost 4 bases and J lost 6 bases. The CDR3 consists of 14 residues. The germline V gene encodes CDR1 MNHEY and CDR2 SVGEGT.

The J gene is TRBJ2-1, the V gene TRBV20-1, with 9 nucleotides matching TRBD2. The CDR3 covers 15 residues. Germline lookup yields CDR1 DFQATT and CDR2 SNEGSKA (reference sequence). V dropped 0 bases and J dropped 4; count of bases not matched to a gene: 4. CDR3 bases: TGCAGTGCTAGAGATCGTAGCGGGGGTTACAATGAGCAGTTCTTC. Translating gives CSARDRSGGYNEQFF.

This clonotype came up a few times. CDR3 sequence reads: CASSLGPLATNEKLFF. DNA of the CDR3: TGTGCCAGCAGCTTAGGGCCACTTGCAACTAATGAAAAACTGTTTTTT. The rearrangement joins TRBV11-2 to TRBJ1-4; D uncertain. This CDR3 region has 16 residues. Germline-derived CDR1 and CDR2 are SGHAT and FQNNGV. V was clipped by 1 base and J by 0 bases, with 9 bases between them.